This T cell receptor (beta chain) was captured in a study of cytomegalovirus exposure and HLA in healthy donors. Study observations and caveats: Reportedly, diagnosis of cytomegalovirus status by the classifier showed high specificity and sensitivity.

Remarks on this clone: Its target is unknown.

The CDR3 loop spans 14 amino acids. From germline, CDR1 is MNHEY and CDR2 SVGAGI. The germline V and J ends were trimmed by 0 bases and 4 bases, with 9 bases remaining between them. Both 60 Vbeta primers and 13 Jbeta primers went into the PCR. Method: immunoSEQ multiplex PCR; TCRdb's copy keeps in-frame clones and lacks some. This table holds approximately 110,000 clones, roughly 15% found once. This chain links TRBV6-5 with TRBJ1-1; D gene unclear. Sequencing was carried out using PBMCs. The receptor comes from a female donor in good health and CMV-seronegative. CDR3 sequence: CASSYSERGTEAFF. The CDR3 DNA reads TGTGCCAGCAGTTACTCTGAACGGGGCACTGAAGCTTTCTTT.